These T cell receptor beta chains were read from a single sample in a study of T cells in Graves' hyperthyroidism and ophthalmopathy. TCRdb reprocessed the multiplex PCR reads with MiXCR, giving one entry per CDR3 protein. The sample lists roughly 400,000 distinct CDR3 sequences; over 13% were seen once. The sequencing input was blood. These receptors originate from a man in his fifties or sixties with Graves' ophthalmopathy. The CDR3 runs from the conserved cysteine through the conserved F or W. Each record gives: J gene, D gene, clone size, V gene, CDR3 length, CDR3 DNA, CDR3 protein. D genes are given only for firm matches. Some rows have no size entry. The others give once, few or many, or a class for an expanded clone.

TRBJ2-1 . many TRBV20-1 14 TGCAGTGCTAGAGATCGGGGTTACTACAATGAGCAGTTCTTC CSARDRGYYNEQFF
TRBJ2-7 . few TRBV25-1 13 TGTGCCAGCAGTGGGGACCCGGTTTTAGAGCAGTACTTC CASSGDPVLEQYF
TRBJ1-2 . many TRBV27 14 TGTGCCAGCAGTTTAAATTGGCAGGGCTATGGCTACACCTTC CASSLNWQGYGYTF
TRBJ2-7 TRBD1 . TRBV27 15 TGTGCCAGCAGTTTGGGGACAGGGGCTTTATACGAGCAGTACTTC CASSLGTGALYEQYF
TRBJ2-5 TRBD2 many TRBV7-8 17 TGTGCCAGCAGCTTAGTTGCCAGCGGGAGGGGCCAAGAGACCCAGTACTTC CASSLVASGRGQETQYF
TRBJ2-7 . many TRBV20-1 14 TGCAGTGCTAGAATGACGCTCGGGCGCTACGAGCAGTACTTC CSARMTLGRYEQYF
TRBJ1-6 . many TRBV11-2 14 TGTGCCAGCAGCAGGACGGCCCTCAATTCACCCCTCCACTTT CASSRTALNSPLHF
TRBJ1-1 . . TRBV19 14 TGTGCCAGTAGTCCTCTCTTGTTGGGCACTGAAGCTTTCTTT CASSPLLLGTEAFF
TRBJ1-2 . many TRBV2 15 TGTGCCAGCAGCCCCGGGACCGCCCGTGCTGATGGCTACACCTTC CASSPGTARADGYTF
TRBJ2-5 TRBD1 many TRBV7-9 13 TGTGCCAGCAGGGGACAGGGTCAAGAGACCCAGTACTTC CASRGQGQETQYF
TRBJ2-3 . many TRBV5-1 16 TGCGCCAGCAGCTTGGATGCAGGGAAGGGAACAGATACGCAGTATTTT CASSLDAGKGTDTQYF
TRBJ1-6 TRBD1 few TRBV12-3/TRBV12-4 14 TGTGCCAGCACCCCGACAGGGGGTATGTCACCCCTCCACTTT CASTPTGGMSPLHF
TRBJ2-5 . many TRBV20-1 12 TGCAGTGTTCACCCCCCTGGCGGGACCCAGTACTTC CSVHPPGGTQYF
TRBJ2-7 . many TRBV2 14 TGTGCCAGCCGTGGATCGCTAGCAGTCTACGAGCAGTACTTC CASRGSLAVYEQYF
TRBJ1-2 . . TRBV27 13 TGTGCCACCTCCGGTGACGGGTACTATGGCTACACCTTC CATSGDGYYGYTF
TRBJ2-7 TRBD2 . TRBV5-6 15 TGTGCCAGCAGCAATCCCCTAGCGGGAGACTACGAGCAGTACTTC CASSNPLAGDYEQYF
TRBJ1-5 . many TRBV19 15 TGTGCCAGTAGTAAGGTTTGGAGTAGCAATCAGCCCCAGCATTTT CASSKVWSSNQPQHF
TRBJ2-7 TRBD2 many TRBV30 13 TGTGCCTGGGCTAAGCGGGAGGGCTACGAGCAGTACTTC CAWAKREGYEQYF
TRBJ1-5 . . TRBV15 15 TGTGCCACCAGCAGAGATGAAGGTATTTATCAGCCCCAGCATTTT CATSRDEGIYQPQHF
TRBJ2-7 . . TRBV4-2 13 TGTGCCAGCAGCCAGACCCTAGCCTACGAGCAGTACTTC CASSQTLAYEQYF
TRBJ2-2 . many TRBV3-1 15 TGTGCCAGCAGCCAAGACGTTATTCCTACCGGGGAGCTGTTTTTT CASSQDVIPTGELFF
TRBJ2-7 TRBD1 . TRBV7-9 15 TGTGCCAGCAGCCCGGGACAGGGCTTTCGGTACGAGCAGTACTTC CASSPGQGFRYEQYF
TRBJ2-4 . . TRBV5-6 15 TGTGCCAGCAGCAGGGGAATACTAGCCAAAAACATTCAGTACTTC CASSRGILAKNIQYF
TRBJ2-2 . . TRBV5-1 14 TGCGCCAGCAGCTTGGGGGCGAACACCGGGGAGCTGTTTTTT CASSLGANTGELFF
TRBJ2-6 . few TRBV11-2 15 TGTGCCAGCGGCTTAGTACGGCCTGGGGCCAACGTCCTGACTTTC CASGLVRPGANVLTF
TRBJ1-2 TRBD1 many TRBV20-1 14 TGCAGTGCACTCCGAGGGACAGAGCTCAATGGCTACACCTTC CSALRGTELNGYTF
TRBJ2-7 . many TRBV11-2 15 TGTGCCAGCAGCTTAGTAGCGGGACAGGTATACGAGCAGTACTTC CASSLVAGQVYEQYF
TRBJ2-1 . . TRBV5-4 14 TGTGCCAGCAGCTTAAGACTAGGGGATAATGAGCAGTTCTTC CASSLRLGDNEQFF
TRBJ2-1 . many TRBV28 13 TGTGCCAGCAAGGAACAGGGTGGCAATGAGCAGTTCTTC CASKEQGGNEQFF
TRBJ1-1 . many TRBV2 15 TGTGCCAGCAGGGGGCCGGGGGCCTCGGGCACTGAAGCTTTCTTT CASRGPGASGTEAFF
TRBJ2-5 . few TRBV10-2 14 TGCGCCAGCAGTGATTCACTAGTACTTGAGACCCAGTACTTC CASSDSLVLETQYF
TRBJ2-1 TRBD1 few TRBV30 16 TGTGCCTGTAATAAGTGTCGGACAGGGGCTAATAATGAGCAGTTCTTC CACNKCRTGANNEQFF
TRBJ2-2 TRBD2 few TRBV7-2 17 TGTGCCAGCAGCTCCGGACTAGCTATAACGAACACCGGGGAGCTGTTTTTT CASSSGLAITNTGELFF
TRBJ2-1 TRBD2 many TRBV11-2 16 TGTGCCAGCAGCTTATTTCCCCGCGAACTAGCGAGAGAGCAGTTCTTC CASSLFPRELAREQFF
TRBJ1-1 . many TRBV30 11 TGTGCCTGGAGTGAAATATCCGAAGCTTTCTTT CAWSEISEAFF
TRBJ1-1 . many TRBV6-1 14 TGTGCCAGCCATCGGGAATTGGAGAACACTGAAGCTTTCTTT CASHRELENTEAFF
TRBJ2-4 . few TRBV4-2 18 TGTGCCAGCAGCCAAGATGGGGACACCAAAATAGCCAAAAACATTCAGTACTTC CASSQDGDTKIAKNIQYF
TRBJ2-2 TRBD1 many TRBV11-2 15 TGTGCCAGCAGCCTGGGGACAGTGCCCACCGGGGAGCTGTTTTTT CASSLGTVPTGELFF
TRBJ2-7 . few TRBV5-4 14 TGTGCCAGCAAAGGTACGGGAGTAGCAAGCGAGCAGTACTTC CASKGTGVASEQYF
TRBJ2-7 TRBD2 . TRBV20-1 17 TGCAGTGCTAGCCCCGGGACTAGCGTATTGCTTTCCTACGAGCAGTACTTC CSASPGTSVLLSYEQYF
TRBJ2-5 . many TRBV20-1 14 TGCAGTGCTAGAGATCTGACAAACCAAGAGACCCAGTACTTC CSARDLTNQETQYF
TRBJ2-7 TRBD2 many TRBV7-2 14 TGTGCCAGCAGCTTAGGAGCGGGGGCATACGAGCAGTACTTC CASSLGAGAYEQYF
TRBJ2-3 TRBD2 many TRBV2 14 TGTGCCAGCGGGACTAGCGGTCGCACAGATACGCAGTATTTT CASGTSGRTDTQYF
TRBJ2-7 . many TRBV11-3 13 TGTGCCAGCAGCCCTGACAGTCATGACGAGCAGTACTTC CASSPDSHDEQYF
TRBJ1-2 . many TRBV2 13 TGTGCCAGCAGGGAGGGGCTCGGCTATGGCTACACCTTC CASREGLGYGYTF
TRBJ1-5 . many TRBV7-9 16 TGTGCCAGCAGCCTCGAACTGGGGGTAATCAATCAGCCCCAGCATTTT CASSLELGVINQPQHF
TRBJ2-7 . many TRBV18 15 TGTGCCAGCTCACCAGCCCCAGGGACCTCCTACGAGCAGTACTTC CASSPAPGTSYEQYF
TRBJ1-6 . few TRBV4-2 16 TGTGCCAGCAGCCCCGAGGTGACAGGATATAATTCACCCCTCCACTTT CASSPEVTGYNSPLHF
TRBJ2-4 . . TRBV5-5 14 TGTGCCAGCAGCTTTCACTTAGCCAAAAACATTCAGTACTTC CASSFHLAKNIQYF
TRBJ1-1 . few TRBV29-1 12 TGCAGCGTTGGGGCGGGGAACACTGAAGCTTTCTTT CSVGAGNTEAFF
TRBJ1-2 . . TRBV7-9 16 TGTGCCAGCAGCGGTCAAATCGGGACACCGAACTATGGCTACACCTTC CASSGQIGTPNYGYTF
TRBJ2-3 TRBD2 many TRBV5-5 21 TGTGCCAGCAGCTTGTGGGCCGGGACTAGCGGGATAGAGTCTAGCACAGATACGCAGTATTTT CASSLWAGTSGIESSTDTQYF
TRBJ2-7 . few TRBV19 12 TGTGCCAGTCAGGGAGAATCCTACGAGCAGTACTTC CASQGESYEQYF
TRBJ2-2 TRBD1 few TRBV19 15 TGTGCCAGTAGTATAGGGGACAGGTCCCCCGGGGAGCTGTTTTTT CASSIGDRSPGELFF
TRBJ2-5 . few TRBV10-3 14 TGTGCCATCAGTGGGTGGCAGGGGGGAGAGACCCAGTACTTC CAISGWQGGETQYF